This T cell receptor (beta chain) appears in the sequencing data of a study of cytomegalovirus exposure and HLA in healthy donors. Overall study results and limits: Association with HLA alleles at 0.05 false discovery rate was found for 15,000 or so TCR beta sequences in a later analysis.

The PCR was carried out with 60 Vbeta primers and 13 Jbeta primers. TCRdb keeps only in-frame clones here, not all; method: immunoSEQ multiplex PCR. This sample's table has approximately 180,000 clones. A remark on this clone: Its specificity is unknown.

CDR3 size: 14 residues. The germline V gene encodes CDR1 LNHNV and CDR2 YYDKDF (reference sequence). Trimming took off 0 bases at V and 4 bases at J, with 9 bases between the two ends. Sequencing was performed on PBMCs. This receptor was taken from a man under 40 in good health and CMV-seronegative. The chain has TRBV15 and TRBJ1-1; no reliable D call. This CDR3 reads CATSRDQRSTEAFF. The CDR3 coding sequence is TGTGCCACCAGCAGAGATCAGCGGAGCACTGAAGCTTTCTTT.